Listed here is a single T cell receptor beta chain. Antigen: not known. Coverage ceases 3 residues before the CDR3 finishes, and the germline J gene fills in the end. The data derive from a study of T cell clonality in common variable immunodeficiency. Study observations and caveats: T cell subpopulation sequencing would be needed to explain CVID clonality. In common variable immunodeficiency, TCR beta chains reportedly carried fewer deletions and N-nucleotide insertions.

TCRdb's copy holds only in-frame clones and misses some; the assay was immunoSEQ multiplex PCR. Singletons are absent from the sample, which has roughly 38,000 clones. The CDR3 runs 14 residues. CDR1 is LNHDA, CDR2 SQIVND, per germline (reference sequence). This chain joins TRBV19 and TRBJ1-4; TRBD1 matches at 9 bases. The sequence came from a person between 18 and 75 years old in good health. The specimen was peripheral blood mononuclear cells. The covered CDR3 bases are TGTGCCAGTAGTAATGACAGGGGGAACTCACCA. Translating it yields CASSNDRGNSP. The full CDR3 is CASSNDRGNSPLFF.